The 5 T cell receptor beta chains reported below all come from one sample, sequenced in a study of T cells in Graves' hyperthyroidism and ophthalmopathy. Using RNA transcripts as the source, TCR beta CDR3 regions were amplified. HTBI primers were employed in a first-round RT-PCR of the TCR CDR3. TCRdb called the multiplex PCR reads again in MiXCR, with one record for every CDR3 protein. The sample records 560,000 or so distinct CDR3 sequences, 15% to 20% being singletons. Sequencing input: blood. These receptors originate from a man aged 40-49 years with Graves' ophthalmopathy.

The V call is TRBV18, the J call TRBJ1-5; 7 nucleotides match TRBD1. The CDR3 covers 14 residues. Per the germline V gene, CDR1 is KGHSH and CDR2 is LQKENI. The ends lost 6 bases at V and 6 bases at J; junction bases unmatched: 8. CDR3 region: CASSPSTGSQPQHF. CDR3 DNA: TGTGCCAGCTCGCCTTCGACAGGGTCTCAGCCCCAGCATTTT.

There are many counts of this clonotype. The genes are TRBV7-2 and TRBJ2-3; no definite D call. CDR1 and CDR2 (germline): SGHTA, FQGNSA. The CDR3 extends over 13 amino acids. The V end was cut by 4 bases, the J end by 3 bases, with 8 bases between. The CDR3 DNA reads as TGTGCCAGCAGCTCCCAGCTTACAGATACGCAGTATTTT. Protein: CASSSQLTDTQYF.

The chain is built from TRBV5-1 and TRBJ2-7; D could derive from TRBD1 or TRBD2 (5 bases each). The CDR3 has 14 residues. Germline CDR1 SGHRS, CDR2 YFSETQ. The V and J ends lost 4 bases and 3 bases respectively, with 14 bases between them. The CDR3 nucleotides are TGCGCCAGCAGCCCGGGACCCGGGGACTACGAGCAGTACTTC. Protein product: CASSPGPGDYEQYF.

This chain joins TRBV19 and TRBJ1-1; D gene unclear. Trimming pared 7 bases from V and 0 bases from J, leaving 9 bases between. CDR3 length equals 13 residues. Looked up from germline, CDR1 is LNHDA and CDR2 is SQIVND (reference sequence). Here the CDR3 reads CASMSSMNTEAFF. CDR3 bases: TGTGCCAGTATGAGCTCCATGAACACTGAAGCTTTCTTT.

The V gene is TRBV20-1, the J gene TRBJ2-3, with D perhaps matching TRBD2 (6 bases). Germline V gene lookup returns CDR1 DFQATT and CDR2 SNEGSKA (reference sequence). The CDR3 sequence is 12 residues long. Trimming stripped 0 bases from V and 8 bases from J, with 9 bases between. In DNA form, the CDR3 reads TGCAGTGCTAGAGAGGTAGCGGCTACGCAGTATTTT. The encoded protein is CSAREVAATQYF.